These 9 T cell receptor beta chains originate from one sample sequenced in a study of shared clonotypes between healthy human individuals. Here immunoSEQ multiplex PCR was the method, and the copy in TCRdb shows in-frame clones only, minus some. The sample holds around 1.9 million clones, roughly 91% seen once. Only CD45RO-negative cells positively selected for CCR7 counted as naive CD8 cells, so terminally differentiated effector memory CD45RA+ cells were excluded. Sequencing was done on a sample of naive CD8+ T cells from PBMCs. The receptors stem from a man between 18 and 29 years old in good health. Some clones in this sample may be carry-over from other donors' samples.

V and J are TRBV7-9 and TRBJ2-1; 7 bases agree with TRBD2. This CDR3 has 12 amino acids. The V gene's germline CDR1 is SEHNR and CDR2 FQNEAQ (reference sequence). Trimming removed 1 base from V and 12 bases from J; junction bases left unmatched: 3. CDR3 amino acids: CASSLGAGWQFF. The CDR3 nucleotides read TGTGCCAGCAGCTTAGGAGCGGGGTGGCAGTTCTTC.

The chain couples TRBV5-5 to TRBJ2-7, with D tentatively TRBD1 or TRBD2 (5 bases each). The germline gives CDR1 SGHKS, CDR2 YYEKEE (reference sequence). The CDR3 spans 15 residues. V lost 2 bases to trimming and J lost 3 bases, with 15 bases between them. In DNA, the CDR3 is TGTGCCAGCAGCTTACGAGGGGCGATTTTCTACGAGCAGTACTTC. This codes for CASSLRGAIFYEQYF.

The chain couples TRBV29-1 to TRBJ2-1; the D gene is possibly TRBD1 (5 bases). Per germline, CDR1 SQVTM and CDR2 ANQGSEA. Trimming took off 5 bases at V and 2 bases at J, with 13 bases between the two ends. This CDR3 has 14 residues. The CDR3 protein is CSVPTDGAYNEQFF. The CDR3 DNA reads TGCAGCGTTCCGACAGATGGCGCCTACAATGAGCAGTTCTTC.

This chain joins TRBV4-1 and TRBJ1-2; 8 nucleotides match TRBD1. This CDR3 has 14 residues. The V gene's germline CDR1 is MGHRA and CDR2 YSYEKL. The V gene end was trimmed by 8 bases and the J gene end by 7 bases; junction bases not matched to a gene: 12. This chain's CDR3 is CASGDRGPTIGYTF. For the CDR3, the DNA is TGCGCCAGCGGAGACAGGGGCCCCACTATTGGCTACACCTTC.

The V call is TRBV2, the J call TRBJ2-7; D is perhaps TRBD2 (5 bases). The CDR3 extends over 15 amino acids. The germline V gene has CDR1 SNHLY and CDR2 FYNNEI. Trimming stripped 5 bases from V and 3 bases from J, with 17 bases between. DNA for the CDR3: TGTGCCAGCAGTACACGAACCGGACTGGACTACGAGCAGTACTTC. The encoded protein is CASSTRTGLDYEQYF.

For this clone: The same CDR3 can be traced to other DNA sequences in this sample. The V call is TRBV4-1, the J call TRBJ1-1, with TRBD1 as a possible D gene (5 bases). V lost 3 bases and J 4 bases, leaving 9 bases between the germline ends. CDR1 and CDR2 from the germline V gene are MGHRA and YSYEKL. The CDR3 contains 13 residues. CDR3 in DNA: TGCGCCAGCAGCCAGTGGGGGGGCACTGAAGCTTTCTTT. It is translated as CASSQWGGTEAFF.

This clone appeared once. V is TRBV28 and J is TRBJ1-2, with TRBD1 matching 8 bases. V lost 6 bases to trimming and J lost 3 bases; unmatched junction nucleotides: 9. CDR1 is MDHEN, CDR2 SYDVKM, per germline. The CDR3 runs to 15 residues. CDR3 sequence reads: CASSPDRGDYYGYTF. DNA for the CDR3: TGTGCCAGCAGCCCAGACAGGGGTGATTACTATGGCTACACCTTC.

The genes are TRBV4-1 and TRBJ2-1; D is possibly TRBD2 (6 bases). Trimming took off 3 bases at V and 5 bases at J, with 11 bases between the two ends. Germline loops: CDR1 MGHRA, CDR2 YSYEKL. There are 14 residues in the CDR3. CDR3 nucleotide sequence: TGCGCCAGCAGCCAGTTGCGGGACCACAATGAGCAGTTCTTC. Its translation: CASSQLRDHNEQFF.

This chain connects TRBV25-1 to TRBJ2-1; 13 bases agree with TRBD2. V shed 8 bases and J 2 bases; nucleotides not matched to a gene: 3. The CDR3 is made up of 15 amino acids. CDR1 and CDR2 from the germline V gene are MGHDK and SYGVNS. The chain's CDR3 is CASQGLAGPYNEQFF. The CDR3 coding sequence is TGTGCCAGCCAGGGACTAGCGGGACCCTACAATGAGCAGTTCTTC.